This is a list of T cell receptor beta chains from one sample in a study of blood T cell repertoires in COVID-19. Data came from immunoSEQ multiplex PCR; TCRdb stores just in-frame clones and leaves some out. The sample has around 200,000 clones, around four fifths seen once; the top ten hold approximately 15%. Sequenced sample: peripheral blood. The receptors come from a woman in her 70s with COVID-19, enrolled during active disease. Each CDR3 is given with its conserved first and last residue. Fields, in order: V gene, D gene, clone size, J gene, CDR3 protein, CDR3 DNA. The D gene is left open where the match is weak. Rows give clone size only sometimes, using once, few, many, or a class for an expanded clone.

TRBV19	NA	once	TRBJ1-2	CASNRESVVNYGYTF	TGTGCCAGTAATCGAGAGTCCGTGGTTAACTATGGCTACACCTTC
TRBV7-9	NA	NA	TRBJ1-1	CASSPWTANTEAFF	TGTGCCAGCAGCCCTTGGACAGCCAACACTGAAGCTTTCTTT
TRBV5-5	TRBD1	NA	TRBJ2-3	CASSLRTGGGTDTQYF	TGTGCCAGCAGCTTGAGAACAGGGGGCGGCACAGATACGCAGTATTTT
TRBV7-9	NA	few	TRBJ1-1	CASSTGGNTEAFF	TGTGCCAGCAGCACCGGGGGGAACACTGAAGCTTTCTTT
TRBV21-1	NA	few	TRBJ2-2	CASSSPPGQGLGTGELFF	TGTGCCAGCAGCAGCCCACCGGGACAGGGTTTAGGCACCGGGGAGCTGTTTTTT
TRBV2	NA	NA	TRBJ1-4	CASVFLGPSNEKLFF	TGTGCCAGCGTCTTCTTGGGGCCGAGTAATGAAAAACTGTTTTTT
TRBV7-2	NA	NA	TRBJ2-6	CASSLATGSGANVLTF	TGTGCCAGCAGCTTAGCTACAGGCTCTGGGGCCAACGTCCTGACTTTC
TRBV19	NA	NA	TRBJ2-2	CASSIQTNTGELFF	TGTGCCAGTTCAATCCAAACGAACACCGGGGAGCTGTTTTTT
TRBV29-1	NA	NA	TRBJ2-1	CSVEDSLGWGVNEQFF	TGCAGCGTTGAAGATTCGCTCGGATGGGGGGTCAATGAGCAGTTCTTC
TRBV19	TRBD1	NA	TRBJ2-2	CATLPWGQGVVNTGELFF	TGTGCCACCCTCCCCTGGGGACAGGGGGTCGTTAACACCGGGGAGCTGTTTTTT
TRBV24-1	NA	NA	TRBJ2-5	CATSDPTNPTRETQYF	TGTGCCACCAGTGACCCGACTAATCCGACGCGAGAGACCCAGTACTTC
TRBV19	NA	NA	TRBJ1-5	CASSMVRGGAQHF	TGTGCCAGTAGTATGGTCCGTGGGGGGGCCCAGCATTTT
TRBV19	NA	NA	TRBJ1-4	CASSMRQLNEKLFF	TGTGCCAGTAGTATGAGGCAGCTTAATGAAAAACTGTTTTTT
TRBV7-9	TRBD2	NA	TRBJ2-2	CASSSGLAGVTGELFF	TGTGCCAGCAGCTCAGGACTAGCGGGAGTTACCGGGGAGCTGTTTTTT
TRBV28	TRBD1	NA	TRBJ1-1	CASNHRDRRKDTEAFF	TGTGCCAGCAACCACCGGGACAGGCGGAAAGACACTGAAGCTTTCTTT
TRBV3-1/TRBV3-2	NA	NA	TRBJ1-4	CASSQKTLRQENEKLFF	TGTGCCAGCAGCCAAAAAACTTTGCGACAAGAAAATGAAAAACTGTTTTTT
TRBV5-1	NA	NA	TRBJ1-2	CASSSDGQSYGYTF	TGCGCCAGCAGCTCTGATGGACAAAGCTATGGCTACACCTTC
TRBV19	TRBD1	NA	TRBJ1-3	CASGRDSRNTIYF	TGTGCCAGTGGCCGGGACAGTCGAAACACCATATATTTT
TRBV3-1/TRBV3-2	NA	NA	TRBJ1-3	CASSPTGFKSSGNTIYF	TGTGCCAGCAGCCCTACAGGGTTTAAGAGTTCTGGAAACACCATATATTTT
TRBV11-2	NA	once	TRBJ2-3	CASRSAGPADTQYF	TGTGCCAGCAGGTCGGCAGGGCCCGCAGATACGCAGTATTTT
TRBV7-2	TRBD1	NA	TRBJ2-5	CASSLGQGQTQYF	TGTGCCAGCAGCCTGGGACAGGGCCAGACCCAGTACTTC
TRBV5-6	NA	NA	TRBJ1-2	CASSLADYGYTF	TGTGCCAGCAGCTTGGCCGACTATGGCTACACCTTC
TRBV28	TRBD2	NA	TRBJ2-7	CASSFIAGVGEQYF	TGTGCCAGCAGTTTCATCGCGGGGGTTGGCGAGCAGTACTTC
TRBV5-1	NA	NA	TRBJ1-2	CASSRTGNGYGYTF	TGCGCCAGCAGCCGTACAGGGAACGGCTATGGCTACACCTTC
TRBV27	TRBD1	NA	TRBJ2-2	CASSWDRPNTGELFF	TGTGCCAGCAGTTGGGACAGGCCGAACACCGGGGAGCTGTTTTTT
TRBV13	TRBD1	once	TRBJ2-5	CASSNSGTGGETQYF	TGTGCCAGCAGCAACTCCGGGACAGGGGGAGAGACCCAGTACTTC
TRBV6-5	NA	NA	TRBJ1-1	CASSLAGEAEAFF	TGTGCCAGCAGCCTTGCGGGTGAAGCTGAAGCTTTCTTT
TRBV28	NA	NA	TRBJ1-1	CASGIRGIGAEAFF	TGTGCCAGCGGAATAAGAGGGATTGGGGCTGAAGCTTTCTTT
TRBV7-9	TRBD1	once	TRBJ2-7	CASSLPVRGHEQYF	TGTGCCAGCAGCCTCCCCGTGAGGGGGCACGAGCAGTACTTC
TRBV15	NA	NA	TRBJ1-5	CATSRDPGGQGGQPQHF	TGTGCCACCAGCAGAGATCCCGGCGGGCAGGGAGGTCAGCCCCAGCATTTT
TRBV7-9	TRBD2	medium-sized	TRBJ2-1	CASSPPLTSGGNEQFF	TGTGCCAGCAGCCCCCCCTTGACTAGCGGGGGTAATGAGCAGTTCTTC
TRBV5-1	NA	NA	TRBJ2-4	CASSLGVAKNIQYF	TGCGCCAGCAGCTTAGGGGTAGCCAAAAACATTCAGTACTTC
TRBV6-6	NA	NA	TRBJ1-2	CASSYEAVNYGYTF	TGTGCCAGCAGTTATGAGGCGGTAAACTATGGCTACACCTTC
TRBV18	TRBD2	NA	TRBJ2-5	CASSPVPGGETQYF	TGTGCCAGCTCACCAGTCCCGGGGGGGGAGACCCAGTACTTC
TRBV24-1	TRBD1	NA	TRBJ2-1	CATEDRSSYNEQFF	TGTGCCACCGAGGACAGGAGCTCCTACAATGAGCAGTTCTTC